A selection of T cell receptor beta chains follows, all from one sample in a study of T cells in Graves' hyperthyroidism and ophthalmopathy. TCRdb reanalysed the multiplex PCR reads using MiXCR and keeps one entry per CDR3 protein. Altogether about 530,000 distinct CDR3 sequences are present, over 15% being singletons, with the ten largest covering 15% to 20%. Sequencing was done on a sample of blood. The receptors were gathered from a woman aged 18-30 years with Graves' ophthalmopathy. Each CDR3 is given with its conserved first and last residue. D genes are given only for firm matches. Rows give clone size only sometimes, using once, few, many, or a class for an expanded clone.

TRBD2 | few | TRBJ2-5 | TRBV5-1 | CASSLVEAGRQETQYF | TGCGCCAGCAGCTTGGTGGAAGCGGGGCGCCAAGAGACCCAGTACTTC
TRBD2 | NA | TRBJ2-1 | TRBV11-2 | CASSQGEAWGLAGKEDEQFF | TGCGCCAGCAGCCAAGGCGAGGCCTGGGGACTAGCGGGAAAGGAAGATGAGCAGTTCTTC
TRBD2 | few | TRBJ2-3 | TRBV6-5 | CASSYGTSGSTQYF | TGTGCCAGCAGTTACGGGACTAGCGGGAGTACGCAGTATTTT
NA | many | TRBJ1-1 | TRBV6-6 | CASSYERVNTEAFF | TGTGCCAGCAGTTACGAACGGGTGAACACTGAAGCTTTCTTT
NA | few | TRBJ2-2 | TRBV11-3 | CASSTGVERGTGELFF | TGTGCCAGCAGCACTGGCGTCGAGAGAGGCACCGGGGAGCTGTTTTTT
TRBD1 | many | TRBJ1-2 | TRBV20-1 | CSANPRGRERGYTF | TGCAGTGCTAATCCGAGGGGGCGTGAAAGGGGCTACACCTTC
TRBD1 | many | TRBJ1-1 | TRBV30 | CALERPRGSTEAFF | TGTGCTTTGGAGAGGCCCAGGGGGAGCACTGAAGCTTTCTTT
TRBD1 | many | TRBJ2-7 | TRBV12-3/TRBV12-4 | CASSLRGTGIREQYF | TGTGCCAGCAGTTTAAGAGGGACAGGGATTAGGGAGCAGTACTTC
NA | many | TRBJ2-3 | TRBV7-2 | CASSPTRTADTQYF | TGTGCCAGCAGCCCGACTAGAACGGCAGATACGCAGTATTTT
NA | NA | TRBJ2-2 | TRBV7-2 | CASSLGSTNTGELFF | TGTGCCAGCAGCTTAGGATCGACAAACACCGGGGAGCTGTTTTTT
NA | NA | TRBJ1-4 | TRBV2 | CVSSVHSTNEKLFF | TGTGTCAGCAGCGTACACTCAACTAATGAAAAACTGTTTTTT
TRBD1 | few | TRBJ1-1 | TRBV29-1 | CSALRGPNTEAFF | TGCAGCGCCCTAAGGGGGCCGAACACTGAAGCTTTCTTT
NA | NA | TRBJ1-1 | TRBV4-2 | CAGSTKTENTEAFF | TGTGCCGGCAGCACAAAGACCGAGAACACTGAAGCTTTCTTT
TRBD1 | many | TRBJ1-6 | TRBV30 | CAWTQGAVSPLHF | TGTGCCTGGACTCAGGGGGCTGTATCACCCCTCCACTTT
NA | many | TRBJ2-5 | TRBV20-1 | CSARGRVSGETQYF | TGCAGTGCTAGAGGGAGGGTATCGGGGGAGACCCAGTACTTC
TRBD2 | many | TRBJ2-5 | TRBV28 | CASRTRTSELGETQYF | TGTGCCAGCAGAACGCGGACTAGCGAACTTGGGGAGACCCAGTACTTC
TRBD1 | NA | TRBJ1-4 | TRBV20-1 | CSARATGRGEKLFF | TGCAGTGCTAGAGCGACAGGGAGGGGTGAAAAACTGTTTTTT
TRBD2 | many | TRBJ2-5 | TRBV30 | CAWTLAGGVETQYF | TGTGCCTGGACTCTAGCGGGAGGGGTTGAGACCCAGTACTTC
TRBD2 | many | TRBJ2-4 | TRBV6-1 | CASSVNPSGPLAKNIQYF | TGTGCCAGCAGTGTAAATCCTAGCGGGCCTCTAGCCAAAAACATTCAGTACTTC
NA | many | TRBJ2-2 | TRBV28 | CASSPDITGELFF | TGTGCCAGCAGTCCGGACATCACCGGGGAGCTGTTTTTT
NA | many | TRBJ1-2 | TRBV27 | CASSLQGYYGYTF | TGTGCCAGCAGTTTACAGGGGTACTATGGCTACACCTTC
TRBD1 | NA | TRBJ1-6 | TRBV7-9 | CASSSRDSENSPLHF | TGTGCCAGCAGCTCCCGGGACAGCGAAAATTCACCCCTCCACTTT
NA | NA | TRBJ2-2 | TRBV27 | CASTGVTGELFF | TGTGCCAGCACGGGGGTCACCGGGGAGCTGTTTTTT
TRBD2 | many | TRBJ2-1 | TRBV20-1 | CSALTSGNEQFF | TGCAGTGCTCTGACTAGCGGCAATGAGCAGTTCTTC
TRBD1 | many | TRBJ1-5 | TRBV10-3 | CAISETDRDNQPQHF | TGTGCCATCAGTGAGACGGACAGGGATAATCAGCCCCAGCATTTT
NA | few | TRBJ2-1 | TRBV28 | CASSGFGEYAPNEQFF | TGTGCCAGCAGTGGATTTGGGGAGTATGCGCCCAATGAGCAGTTCTTC
TRBD2 | many | TRBJ2-5 | TRBV20-1 | CSARRGLAGETQYF | TGCAGTGCTAGAAGGGGACTAGCGGGGGAGACCCAGTACTTC
TRBD1 | few | TRBJ1-1 | TRBV19 | CASSVRDRGQSTEAFF | TGTGCCAGTAGTGTAAGGGACAGGGGGCAGTCGACTGAAGCTTTCTTT
NA | many | TRBJ1-1 | TRBV2 | CASSEGSTGAFF | TGTGCCAGCAGTGAAGGTTCGACAGGAGCTTTCTTT
NA | many | TRBJ2-1 | TRBV7-2 | CASSLVYGSSYNEQFF | TGTGCCAGCAGCTTAGTTTACGGGAGCTCCTACAATGAGCAGTTCTTC
TRBD1 | many | TRBJ1-6 | TRBV5-1 | CASSLGGQGFNSPLHF | TGCGCCAGCAGCTTGGGTGGACAGGGGTTTAATTCACCCCTCCACTTT
NA | many | TRBJ2-5 | TRBV20-1 | CSAREGGAPETQYF | TGCAGTGCTAGAGAAGGGGGGGCCCCAGAGACCCAGTACTTC
TRBD2 | few | TRBJ2-7 | TRBV27 | CASSFSSGSIEQYF | TGTGCCAGCAGTTTCTCTAGCGGGAGTATCGAGCAGTACTTC
NA | NA | TRBJ1-2 | TRBV7-2 | CASSHTQGTNYGYTF | TGTGCCAGCAGCCATACACAGGGCACAAACTATGGCTACACCTTC
NA | many | TRBJ2-3 | TRBV27 | CASSLWADTDTQYF | TGTGCCAGCAGTTTATGGGCAGACACAGATACGCAGTATTTT
NA | few | TRBJ1-2 | TRBV19 | CASSIRLELGYTF | TGTGCCAGTAGTATTCGGTTGGAGTTAGGCTACACCTTC
NA | few | TRBJ2-3 | TRBV5-1 | CASSRVGERTDTQYF | TGCGCCAGCAGCCGGGTGGGTGAGCGCACAGATACGCAGTATTTT
TRBD2 | NA | TRBJ2-1 | TRBV27 | CASKRGLAENSYEQFF | TGTGCCAGCAAAAGGGGACTAGCGGAAAACTCCTACGAGCAGTTCTTC
NA | few | TRBJ1-2 | TRBV4-2 | CASSLERTEYGYTF | TGTGCCAGCAGCCTGGAAAGGACGGAGTATGGCTACACCTTC
NA | many | TRBJ2-1 | TRBV24-1 | CATSYVGASYNEQFF | TGTGCCACCAGCTATGTAGGGGCCTCCTACAATGAGCAGTTCTTC
NA | NA | TRBJ2-5 | TRBV6-2/TRBV6-3 | CASSYPAEQETQYF | TGTGCCAGCAGTTACCCCGCGGAGCAAGAGACCCAGTACTTC
NA | many | TRBJ2-1 | TRBV20-1 | CSAPHWEVSYNEQFF | TGCAGTGCCCCTCACTGGGAGGTCTCCTACAATGAGCAGTTCTTC
TRBD2 | NA | TRBJ2-7 | TRBV15 | CATSRGGAGALNEQYF | TGTGCCACCAGCAGAGGAGGGGCGGGAGCTTTGAACGAGCAGTACTTC
TRBD1 | NA | TRBJ2-3 | TRBV27 | CASSLLTGGPSTDTQYF | TGTGCCAGCAGTTTATTAACAGGGGGCCCTAGCACAGATACGCAGTATTTT
NA | many | TRBJ1-5 | TRBV6-2/TRBV6-3 | CASSGEDGNQPQHF | TGTGCCAGCAGTGGGGAGGACGGCAATCAGCCCCAGCATTTT
TRBD2 | NA | TRBJ2-1 | TRBV7-9 | CASSSLGLAGVHEQFF | TGTGCCAGCAGCTCGCTGGGACTAGCGGGAGTACATGAGCAGTTCTTC